The clone carrying this T cell receptor beta chain turned up a few times. Assay used: immunoSEQ multiplex PCR; TCRdb lists only in-frame clones, some missing. The sample lists hundreds of thousands of clones; nearly 90% were seen once. These data are taken from a study of blood T cell repertoires in COVID-19. Study-level background: Whether acute or convalescent, the COVID-19 samples came from the United States, Italy and Spain. T cells, B-cell-depleted T cells, or PBMCs provided the cDNA or gDNA that served as material.

This clonotype was obtained from a woman aged 18-29 years with acute COVID-19. The specimen sequenced was PBMCs or T cells enriched from blood (not recorded which).

CDR3 in amino acids: CASSSGLAKTYEQFF. In DNA, the CDR3 is TGTGCCAGCAGCAGCGGACTAGCGAAGACCTATGAGCAGTTCTTC. The genes are TRBV7-9 and TRBJ2-1, with 9 bases that match TRBD2. The CDR3 consists of 15 residues. Germline CDR1 and CDR2: SEHNR and FQNEAQ (reference sequence). J lost 8 bases, V lost 5 bases, and 10 bases had no gene match.